One sample yielded the 10 T cell receptor beta chains listed below, sequenced in a study of cytomegalovirus exposure and HLA in healthy donors. The PCR used 60 Vbeta and 13 Jbeta primers. The assay was immunoSEQ multiplex PCR, and TCRdb's table has in-frame clones only and misses some. Of under 250,000 clones listed, 65% to 85% are singletons. What was sequenced was PBMCs. The source of these receptors is a boy aged 2 to 10 in good health and CMV-seronegative.

The chain recombines TRBV2 with TRBJ2-7; 9 bases match TRBD1. V dropped 7 bases and J dropped 4; count of bases not matched to a gene: 2. CDR1 is SNHLY and CDR2 is FYNNEI in the germline V gene. The CDR3 is 12 amino acids. The CDR3, as DNA: TGTGCCAGCAACGGACAGGGGTACGAGCAGTACTTC. It specifies CASNGQGYEQYF.

This clone occurred once. The chain couples TRBV11-1 to TRBJ2-7; D may be TRBD1 (6 bases). Germline-derived CDR1 and CDR2 are SGHAT and FQDESV (reference sequence). The CDR3 is 14 residues long. V dropped 2 bases and J dropped 2 bases, with 10 bases sitting between them. CDR3 protein: CASSLSGTTYEQYF. CDR3 in DNA: TGTGCCAGCAGCTTAAGTGGGACAACCTACGAGCAGTACTTC. Variable domain in full (rest from reference TRBV11-1 and TRBJ2-7): EAEVAQSPRYKITEKSQAVAFWCDPISGHATLYWYRQILGQGPELLVQFQDESVVDDSQLPKDRFSAERLKGVDSTLKIQPAELGDSAMYLCASSLSGTTYEQYFGPGTRLTVT.

The V gene is TRBV18, the J gene TRBJ1-4; tentative D call: TRBD1 (6 bases). The CDR3 is 15 residues long. CDR1 and CDR2 from the germline V gene are KGHSH and LQKENI. V lost 6 bases and J 8 bases, leaving 19 bases between the germline ends. CDR3 residues: CASSPSGKGGEKLFF. CDR3 coding DNA: TGTGCCAGCTCCCCTTCCGGGAAGGGGGGGGAAAAACTGTTTTTT.

The chain recombines TRBV5-1 with TRBJ2-3; 11 positions match TRBD1. V lost 4 bases to trimming and J lost 4 bases; unmatched junction nucleotides: 8. The CDR3 is 16 amino acids. CDR1 and CDR2 (germline): SGHRS, YFSETQ. CDR3 sequence: CASSLPGQGVADTQYF. The CDR3 coding sequence is TGCGCCAGCAGCCTACCGGGACAGGGGGTTGCAGATACGCAGTATTTT.

The chain joins TRBV12-5 to TRBJ1-2, with 10 bases lining up with TRBD1. There are 17 residues in the CDR3. Germline V gene sequence: CDR1 LGHNT, CDR2 FRNRAP. Unmatched junction bases numbered 6, after V lost 0 bases and J lost 2 bases. The CDR3 protein is CASGLVRGGQGNYGYTF. CDR3 in DNA: TGTGCTAGTGGTTTGGTACGCGGGGGACAGGGGAACTATGGCTACACCTTC.

This chain uses TRBV6-5 with TRBJ1-2, with D possibly TRBD1 on 6 matching bases. The CDR3 extends over 14 amino acids. Trimming took off 8 bases at V and 4 bases at J, with 17 bases between the two ends. In germline, CDR1 is MNHEY, CDR2 SVGAGI. DNA for the CDR3: TGTGCCAGCCGGAAGGCAGGGGTCATCTATGGCTACACCTTC. Amino acids: CASRKAGVIYGYTF.

The chain couples TRBV5-6 to TRBJ2-3; 7 bases agree with TRBD1. Germline loops: CDR1 SGHDT, CDR2 YYEEEE. V lost 4 bases to trimming and J lost 0 bases; unmatched junction nucleotides: 8. CDR3 length equals 16 residues. This CDR3 is CASSLGQATSTDTQYF. In DNA form, the CDR3 reads TGTGCCAGCAGCCTCGGACAGGCCACTAGCACAGATACGCAGTATTTT.

The chain has TRBV6-1 and TRBJ2-2; 9 nucleotides match TRBD1. In germline, CDR1 is MNHNS, CDR2 SASEGT. The junction had 10 bases not matched to a gene; V was cut back by 4 bases and J by 7 bases. The CDR3 sequence is 16 residues long. CDR3 loop: CASSVWGTGYVGELFF. The CDR3 nucleotides are TGTGCCAGCAGTGTGTGGGGGACAGGGTATGTCGGGGAGCTGTTTTTT.

The chain uses TRBV6-7 and TRBJ1-1, with a possible D match to TRBD1 (6 bases). TRBV6-7 is sorted into the ORF group, with uncertain function. V lost 0 bases to trimming and J lost 3 bases, with 17 bases between them. The CDR3 consists of 17 residues. The CDR3 region has the DNA TGTGCCAGCAGTTACTCGAGTATAGGGGGGGCAGACACTGAAGCTTTCTTT. Protein: CASSYSSIGGADTEAFF.

The genes are TRBV15 and TRBJ2-3; TRBD2 matches 7 bases. Germline assignment: CDR1 LNHNV and CDR2 YYDKDF (reference sequence). Germline trimming cut 0 bases from V and 8 bases from J; bases unmatched to any gene: 11. CDR3 length equals 16 residues. In DNA form, the CDR3 reads TGTGCCACCAGCAGAGAACTAGAGGGAGGGCCCCTTACGCAGTATTTT. Its protein is CATSRELEGGPLTQYF. Drawing the rest from reference TRBV15 and TRBJ2-3, the complete variable domain is DAMVIQNPRYQVTQFGKPVTLSCSQTLNHNVMYWYQQKSSQAPKLLFHYYDKDFNNEADTPDNFQSRRPNTSFCFLDIRSPGLGDTAMYLCATSRELEGGPLTQYFGPGTRLTVL.